What follows are 30 T cell receptor beta chains derived from one specimen sequenced in a study of tumor-infiltrating lymphocytes in primary liver carcinoma (dated by TCRdb to 2015 to 2018). Total RNA and DNA were co-extracted without cell sorting from 20-30 mg of bulk tissue using the AllPrep DNA/RNA mini kit. The sequencer was an Illumina HiSeq 2500. TCRbeta-specific cDNA was reverse-transcribed from approximately 460 ng total RNA using a constant-region primer and ProtoScript II reverse transcriptase. TCRbeta libraries were built with three nested multiplex PCR rounds, a slightly modified ARM-PCR procedure. Each of the first two PCR rounds ran for about 10 cycles using multiplex TRBV1-TRBV30 forward primers together with a Cbeta reverse primer. TCRdb handled the public reads itself, with Q25 trimming in fastp and clone calling in MiXCR, and kept productive beta chains. Merged by CDR3 protein, the rows form single entries marked with the most common genes and DNA. Here the sample has around 79,000 distinct CDR3 sequences; about 75% occur a single time. Roughly 25% of the sample goes to the ten largest clones.

The sequencing input was tumor-adjacent normal liver tissue. These TCRs come from a man in his forties with primary liver carcinoma and hepatitis B virus infection.

This clonotype was counted between two and nine times. A read error may explain this, as a much larger clone is one base away. The chain has TRBV6-1 and TRBJ2-1, with D unclear. Germline-derived CDR1 and CDR2 are MNHNS and SASEGT. This CDR3 spans 11 amino acids. DNA of the CDR3: TGTGTTCTCCGGTACTACAGTGAGCAGTTCTTC. The encoded protein is CVLRYYSEQFF.

CDR3 in amino acids: CANRFGGASEQYF. CDR3 nucleotide sequence: TGTGCCAACCGCTTCGGAGGGGCTAGCGAACAGTACTTC. The rearrangement joins TRBV11-2 to TRBJ2-7, with D possibly matching TRBD2 (6 bases). With 10 bases removed from V and 10 bases from J, the gap between germline ends came to 23 bases. CDR3 length: 13 residues. Germline lookup yields CDR1 SGHAT and CDR2 FQNNGV.

The chain couples TRBV4-3 to TRBJ2-1, with D possibly TRBD2 on 5 matching bases. The CDR3 loop spans 17 amino acids. The V end lost 0 bases, the J end lost 7 bases, and 19 bases lay between the germline ends. CDR1 is LGHNA, CDR2 YSLEER, per germline. The CDR3 bases are TGCGCCAGCAGCCAAGATCCTACCATCGGGATTCGTAATGAGCAGTTCTTC. Its protein product is CASSQDPTIGIRNEQFF.

This clonotype turned up a few times. The junction shows a germline mismatch at one end, possibly a read error. V gene TRBV4-3 combines with J gene TRBJ2-1; the D gene is possibly TRBD2 (6 bases). This CDR3 region has 15 residues. Germline V lookup: CDR1 LGHNA, CDR2 YSLEER. CDR3 DNA sequence: TGCGCCAGCAGCCAAGACCCTACGGGAGCCAATGAGCAGTTTTTC. Translation: CASSQDPTGANEQFF.

This clonotype was counted a single time. Compared with germline, one end of the junction differs, possibly owing to a read error. CDR3 sequence reads: CASSLVRLAMGKKETQYF. The CDR3 DNA follows: TGTGCCAGCAGCTTAGTGAGGCTAGCCATGGGAAAAAAAGAGACTCAGTACTTC. The genes are TRBV11-2 and TRBJ2-5; tentative D call: TRBD2 (5 bases). Germline CDR1 and CDR2: SGHAT and FQNNGV. CDR3 size: 18 residues.

A remark on this clonotype: Mismatch with germline at one junction end may stem from a read error. The chain employs TRBV4-1 and TRBJ2-3; D possibly corresponds to TRBD2 (5 bases). CDR1 MGHRA and CDR2 YSYEKL come from the germline V gene. The CDR3 totals 18 residues. CDR3 residues: CASSQGKARRSSTNTQYF. As DNA, the CDR3 is TGCGCCAGCAGCCAAGGTAAGGCCAGGCGGTCTAGCACAAATACGCAGTATTTT.

V usage is TRBV11-2 and J usage is TRBJ2-4, with a possible D match to TRBD2 (6 bases). Germline V gene sequence: CDR1 SGHAT, CDR2 FQNNGV. There are 14 residues in the CDR3. V lost 2 bases and J 15 bases, leaving 20 bases between the germline ends. The CDR3 sequence is CASSLMLGRAGSYF. The DNA of the CDR3 is TGTGCCAGCAGCTTAATGTTGGGCAGAGCGGGTTCGTACTTC.

Note on this clonotype: Given a much more abundant clone one base away, this may be a read error. The chain employs TRBV5-6 and TRBJ1-1, with D tentatively TRBD1 (5 bases). The germline gives CDR1 SGHDT, CDR2 YYEEEE. This CDR3 region has 13 residues. In DNA form, the CDR3 reads TGTGCCAGCAGCTTGGTGGAGGGGACTGATGCTTTCTTT. Protein product: CASSLVEGTDAFF.

The chain couples TRBV30 to TRBJ2-6; a possible D gene is TRBD2 (6 bases). Germline V gives CDR1 GTSNPN, CDR2 SVGIG (reference sequence). CDR3 size: 13 residues. CDR3 amino acids: CPWRGSGANVLTF. For the CDR3, the DNA is TGTCCTTGGAGGGGCTCTGGGGCCAACGTCCTGACTTTC. Combining the CDR3 with reference TRBV30 and TRBJ2-6 gives the whole variable domain SQTIHQWPATLVQPVGSPLSLECTVEGTSNPNLYWYRQAAGRGLQLLFYSVGIGQISSEVPQNLSASRPQDRQFILSSKKLLLSDSGFYLCPWRGSGANVLTFGAGSRLTVL.

Comment on this clonotype: As the CDR3 is not closed by the conserved phenylalanine or tryptophan, this likely results from a read error. V gene TRBV15 combines with J gene TRBJ2-7, with D possibly being TRBD1 (6 bases). This CDR3 region has 14 residues. Trimming removed 4 bases at V and 3 bases at J, with 13 bases between. The germline V gene has CDR1 LNHNV and CDR2 YYDKDF (reference sequence). CDR3 nucleotides: TGTGCCACCAGCACTTTACAGGGAAACTACGAGCAGTACTAC. Translated: CATSTLQGNYEQYY.

This clonotype was detected once. No conserved phenylalanine or tryptophan is present at the end of the CDR3, so a read error is the likely explanation. The DNA is left out, because the CDR3 cannot be placed on it with certainty; the CDR3 is given as TCRdb lists it. The chain carries TRBV11-1 and TRBJ2-5; TRBD1 was called by the table and not checked on the DNA. 14 amino acids form the CDR3, both terminal residues included. Germline CDR1 and CDR2: SGHAT and FQDESV (reference sequence). The CDR3 loop is CASGGQVEVETHYL.

This clonotype has just one count. Sequence at one end of the junction differs from germline and may be a read error. The chain has TRBV7-9 and TRBJ2-7, with a weak D call TRBD2 (6 bases). The germline V gene encodes CDR1 SEHNR and CDR2 FQNEAQ (reference sequence). The CDR3 is 14 amino acids. CDR3 sequence reads: CPSSRTIEYYEQYF. Here the CDR3 DNA reads TGCCCCAGCAGCCGGACTATCGAGTACTACGAGCAGTACTTC.

Concerning this clonotype: One end of the junction is discordant with germline, which a read error may explain. J is TRBJ2-7 and V is TRBV4-1, with no clear D. Germline values: CDR1 MGHRA, CDR2 YSYEKL. The CDR3 loop spans 16 amino acids. The CDR3 DNA is TGCACCAGCAGCCAAGTTCGAACGGGTGCCACCCTCGAGCAGTACTTC. Translated: CTSSQVRTGATLEQYF.

On this clonotype itself: The junction differs from germline at one of its ends, possibly a read error. The chain combines TRBV29-1 with TRBJ2-5, with D maybe TRBD2 (6 bases). The CDR3 consists of 14 residues. Germline lookup yields CDR1 SQVTM and CDR2 ANQGSEA. The CDR3 spells CSAEDRAGGETQYF. The CDR3 DNA follows: TGCAGCGCTGAAGATCGGGCCGGGGGAGAAACCCAGTACTTC.

Comments on this clonotype: Since the CDR3 does not end with the conserved phenylalanine or tryptophan, this likely comes from a read error. No DNA is shown, since the ends of the CDR3 on it are uncertain; the CDR3 is the one TCRdb lists. The chain links TRBV11-2 to TRBJ2-7; TRBD2 is taken as the D call from the table, unchecked against the DNA. Germline V gene data show CDR1 as SGHAT and CDR2 as FQNNGV. The CDR3 length equals 13 residues, ends included. The CDR3 here is CASSFGGASEQYI.

Turning to this clonotype: An end of the junction does not agree with germline; a read error may underlie this. The chain uses TRBV11-3 and TRBJ2-1; either TRBD1 or TRBD2 may supply D (5 bases each). The length of the CDR3 is 14 residues. Per the germline V gene, CDR1 is SGHNT and CDR2 is YENEEA. The CDR3 protein is CASSPGRGLNEQLF. CDR3 in DNA: TGTGCCAGCAGCCCGGGACGGGGTTTAAATGAGCAGCTCTTT.

This chain uses TRBV5-1 with TRBJ2-7, with a tentative D call TRBD1 (6 bases). Trimming removed 0 bases at V and 3 bases at J, with 7 bases between. This CDR3 has 13 amino acids. Germline V lookup: CDR1 SGHRS, CDR2 YFSETQ. The chain's CDR3 is CASSLAQGYEQYF. CDR3 bases: TGCGCCAGCAGCTTGGCACAGGGCTACGAGCAGTACTTC. Based on the CDR3 plus reference TRBV5-1 and TRBJ2-7, the full variable domain is KAGVTQTPRYLIKTRGQQVTLSCSPISGHRSVSWYQQTPGQGLQFLFEYFSETQRNKGNFPGRFSGRQFSNSRSEMNVSTLELGDSALYLCASSLAQGYEQYFGPGTRLTVT.

The chain links TRBV29-1 to TRBJ2-2; TRBD1 is a possible D gene (6 bases). The V gene's germline CDR1 is SQVTM and CDR2 ANQGSEA. The CDR3 totals 13 residues. Between the trimmed V and J ends, which lost 1 base and 7 bases, there was a span of 10 bases. The CDR3, as DNA: TGCAGCGTTGAAGCACAGGGCAACGGGGAGCTGTTTTTT. Its protein product is CSVEAQGNGELFF.

DNA for the CDR3: TGTGCCACCAGCAGAGTAACGACTAGCGGGATTTCCTACGAGCAGTACTTC. It yields the protein CATSRVTTSGISYEQYF. The chain uses TRBV15 and TRBJ2-7; 11 bases line up with TRBD2. Germline V CDR1 and CDR2: LNHNV, YYDKDF (reference sequence). V lost 1 base, J lost 1 base, and 6 bases stayed unmatched. The CDR3 is made up of 17 amino acids.

V gene TRBV4-3 combines with J gene TRBJ2-5, with TRBD1 as a possible D gene (6 bases). The CDR3 consists of 13 residues. Trimming took 7 bases from V and 5 from J, leaving 14 bases between them. The V gene's germline CDR1 is LGHNA and CDR2 YSLEER. CDR3 residues: CASIEGRGETQYF. CDR3 nucleotide sequence: TGCGCCAGCATCGAAGGCAGGGGCGAGACCCAGTACTTC.

J is TRBJ2-1 and V is TRBV24-1, with 11 nucleotides matching TRBD1. The V segment lost 3 bases and the J segment 5 bases; nucleotides outside the gene matches: 8. The germline gives CDR1 KGHDR, CDR2 SFDVKD. The CDR3 loop spans 17 amino acids. The CDR3 DNA reads as TGTGCCACCAGTGATCAGCGCCGGGACAGGGGGGACAATGAGCAGTTCTTC. Translated, it gives CATSDQRRDRGDNEQFF.

Of note for this clonotype: At one end, the junction sequence differs from germline, possibly due to a read error. The V call is TRBV6-2 or TRBV6-3, the J call TRBJ2-3, with TRBD2 as a possible D gene (5 bases). The CDR3 consists of 12 residues. Per the germline V gene, CDR1 is MNHEY and CDR2 is SVGEGT. CDR3 nucleotides: TGTGTCAGCACCTCAGTAGCGGATACGCAGTATTTT. Residues: CVSTSVADTQYF.

This clonotype was detected only a few times. This chain links TRBV7-9 with TRBJ2-4, with D maybe TRBD2 (6 bases). The CDR3 is 15 residues long. The V and J ends lost 3 bases and 1 base respectively, with 10 bases between them. Germline CDR1 is SEHNR and CDR2 is FQNEAQ (reference sequence). For the CDR3, the DNA is TGTGCCAGCAGCTTCGGGAGAACGGCCAAAAACATTCAGTACTTC. Its protein is CASSFGRTAKNIQYF.

Concerning this clonotype: Sequence at one end of the junction differs from germline and may be a read error. The CDR3 sequence: CSVEIGADEQYF. The CDR3 DNA sequence: TGCAGCGTTGAGATTGGGGCGGACGAGCAATACTTC. This chain links TRBV29-1 with TRBJ2-7; D is possibly TRBD1 (5 bases). The CDR3 length is 12 residues. CDR1 is SQVTM and CDR2 is ANQGSEA in the germline V gene.

This clonotype was observed a handful of times. At one end the junction does not follow the germline gene, possibly because of a read error. The chain joins TRBV5-1 to TRBJ1-1, with TRBD1 matching over 7 bases. The CDR3 consists of 15 residues. Germline V CDR1 and CDR2: SGHRS, YFSETQ. CDR3 bases: TGCGCCAGCAGCGTCCGACAGGGCATGGCCACTGAAACTTTCTTT. This translates into CASSVRQGMATETFF.

This clonotype was detected only once. A much larger clonotype is one base distant, so this may be a read error. This chain connects TRBV4-2 to TRBJ2-1; tentative D call: TRBD2 (5 bases). The ends were cut back, 5 bases at V and 8 bases at J, with 13 bases in the middle. Germline loops: CDR1 LGHNA, CDR2 YNFKEQ. The CDR3 covers 13 residues. CDR3 sequence: CASSAAQDYEQFF. The DNA of the CDR3 is TGTGCCAGCAGCGCAGCGCAGGACTATGAGCAGTTCTTC.

In its sample, this clonotype was seen many times. The V call is TRBV30, the J call TRBJ1-2; D gene uncertain. Per the germline V gene, CDR1 is GTSNPN and CDR2 is SVGIG (reference sequence). The germline V and J ends were trimmed by 0 bases and 8 bases, with 19 bases remaining between them. The CDR3 is made up of 15 amino acids. The CDR3 loop is CAWSVGPYLEGGYTF. In DNA form, the CDR3 reads TGTGCCTGGAGTGTAGGGCCGTATCTCGAAGGCGGCTACACCTTC. The variable domain in full, with the rest retrieved from reference TRBV30 and TRBJ1-2, is SQTIHQWPATLVQPVGSPLSLECTVEGTSNPNLYWYRQAAGRGLQLLFYSVGIGQISSEVPQNLSASRPQDRQFILSSKKLLLSDSGFYLCAWSVGPYLEGGYTFGSGTRLTVV.

Turning to this clonotype: This clone may be a read error of a much larger clone one base away. The genes are TRBV7-9 and TRBJ2-7; 8 bases are shared with TRBD1. Germline CDR1 SEHNR, CDR2 FQNEAQ (reference sequence). The CDR3 totals 15 residues. CDR3 nucleotides: TGTGTCAGCAGCTTAAGTCAGGGGGCATCCTACGAGCAGTACTTC. This translates into CVSSLSQGASYEQYF.

About this clonotype: A much larger clone differs from this one at a single base, so this may be a read error. The J gene is TRBJ2-4, the V gene TRBV7-2, with D tentatively TRBD1 (6 bases). This CDR3 contains 14 residues. The V gene's germline CDR1 is SGHTA and CDR2 FQGNSA. CDR3 sequence reads: CAGSLGGEGNIQYF. The CDR3 nucleotides read TGTGCCGGCAGCTTAGGGGGAGAAGGAAACATTCAGTACTTC.

Comments on this clonotype: The conserved final phenylalanine or tryptophan is absent from the CDR3, which likely points to a read error. The chain uses TRBV11-2 and TRBJ2-5; maybe TRBD1 (5 bases). V lost 3 bases and J lost 5, with 16 bases in between. The CDR3 covers 15 residues. Germline V CDR1 and CDR2: SGHAT, FQNNGV. CDR3 loop: CASSFEIQGTETQYS. CDR3 bases: TGTGCCAGCAGCTTCGAAATCCAGGGTACCGAGACCCAGTACTCC.